The clone carrying this TCR beta chain has only a few counts. Germline CDR1 is LGHNA and CDR2 is YSLEER. The CDR3 runs to 16 residues. V was trimmed by 5 bases and J by 2 bases, leaving 15 bases between them. The data are from a study of T cells in Graves' hyperthyroidism and ophthalmopathy. Template material for amplifying TCR beta CDR3 regions consisted of RNA transcripts. Carried out on the TCR CDR3, a first-round RT-PCR used the HTBI primer set. Each CDR3 protein is one row after TCRdb ran MiXCR on the multiplex PCR reads. This table has 600,000 or so distinct CDR3 sequences, about 15% appearing once. Fresh peripheral blood, 10 ml, yielded the PBMCs.

Sequencing used blood. The origin of this receptor is a woman between 50 and 59 years old with Graves' ophthalmopathy. V and J are TRBV4-3 and TRBJ2-2; possible D gene TRBD2, 6 bases. In DNA form, the CDR3 reads TGCGCCAGCAGCTTCCGCCGGGACTTAAACACCGGGGAGCTGTTTTTT. This translates into CASSFRRDLNTGELFF.